The clone carrying this T cell receptor (beta chain) came up a few times. The target antigen is unknown. These data are taken from a study of T cells in Graves' hyperthyroidism and ophthalmopathy. Points from the study as a whole: Most thyroid clonotypes expanded above 0.001 appeared in blood too. Through a model of 13 V-J features, ophthalmopathy was separated from stable hyperthyroidism.

Under 3 months was the duration of disease in ophthalmopathy patients, who also had a Clinical Activity Score of at least 3 and a NOSPECS grade of at least 4. Thyroid ultrasound, orbital computed tomography, clinical symptoms, and serum thyroxine and TRAb underpinned diagnoses. Germline CDR1 reads SGHTA; CDR2 reads FQGTGA. CDR3 length: 17 amino acids. J gave up 2 bases and V 0 bases, and 5 bases lay outside the gene matches. TCR beta CDR3 regions were amplified from RNA transcripts. TCR CDR3 underwent first-round RT-PCR with the HTBI primer set. TCRdb redid the calling of the multiplex PCR reads with MiXCR, one entry per CDR3 protein. Counted here are a few hundred thousand distinct CDR3 sequences, about 15% occurring once; the ten biggest clones make up around 32%.

The chain couples TRBV7-3 to TRBJ2-1, with 9 bases matching TRBD2. The source of this sequence is a woman in her twenties or thirties with Graves' ophthalmopathy. Specimen: blood. The CDR3 bases are TGTGCCAGCAGCTTAACTTGGGGGACTAGCCCCTACAATGAGCAGTTCTTC. As protein: CASSLTWGTSPYNEQFF.